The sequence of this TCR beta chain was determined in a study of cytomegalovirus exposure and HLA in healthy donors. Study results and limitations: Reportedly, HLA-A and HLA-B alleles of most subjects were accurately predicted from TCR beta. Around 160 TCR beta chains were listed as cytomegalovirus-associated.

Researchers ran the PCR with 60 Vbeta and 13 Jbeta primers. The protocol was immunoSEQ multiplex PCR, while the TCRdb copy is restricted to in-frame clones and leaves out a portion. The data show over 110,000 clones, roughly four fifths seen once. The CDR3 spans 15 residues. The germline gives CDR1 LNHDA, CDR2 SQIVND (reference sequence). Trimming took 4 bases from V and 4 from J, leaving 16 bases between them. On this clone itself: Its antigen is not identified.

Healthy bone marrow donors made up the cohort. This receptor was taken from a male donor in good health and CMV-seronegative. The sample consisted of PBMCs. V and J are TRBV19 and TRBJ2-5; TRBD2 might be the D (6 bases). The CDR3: CASSTSDRETETQYF. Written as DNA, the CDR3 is TGTGCCAGTAGTACCTCCGACCGGGAGACAGAGACCCAGTACTTC.